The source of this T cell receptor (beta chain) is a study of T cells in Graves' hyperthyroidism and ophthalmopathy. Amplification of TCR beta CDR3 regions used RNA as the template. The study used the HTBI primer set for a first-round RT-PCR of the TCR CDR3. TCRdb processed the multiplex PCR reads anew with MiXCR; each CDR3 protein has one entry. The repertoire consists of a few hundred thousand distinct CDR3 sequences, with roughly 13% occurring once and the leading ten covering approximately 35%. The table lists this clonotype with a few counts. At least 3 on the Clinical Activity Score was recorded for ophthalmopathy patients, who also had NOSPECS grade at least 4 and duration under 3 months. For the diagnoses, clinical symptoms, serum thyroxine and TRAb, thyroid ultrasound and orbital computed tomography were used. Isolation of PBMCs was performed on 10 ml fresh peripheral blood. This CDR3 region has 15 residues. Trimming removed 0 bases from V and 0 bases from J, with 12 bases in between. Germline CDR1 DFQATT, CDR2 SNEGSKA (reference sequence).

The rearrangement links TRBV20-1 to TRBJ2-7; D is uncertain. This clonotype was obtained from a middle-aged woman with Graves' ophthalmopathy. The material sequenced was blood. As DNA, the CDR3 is TGCAGTGCTAGAGATCGTGCCCCGATCTCCTACGAGCAGTACTTC. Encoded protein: CSARDRAPISYEQYF.